The source of this T cell receptor beta chain is a study of T cell responses to AZD1222 COVID-19 vaccine. Findings and caveats of the study: Spike-specific TCR breadth and depth were elevated following two AZD1222 doses. Only a handful of AZD1222 recipients, more than five in all, had baseline seropositivity. The study found vaccine-associated CD4 TCRs spanning spike, dominant at 160-218 and 743-854. Donors were mostly white British, more females; clonal diversity possibly underestimated.

TCRdb's copy holds only in-frame clones and misses some; the assay was immunoSEQ multiplex PCR. The table lists under 200,000 clones, 85% to 95% of them singletons. Remarks on this clone: No antigen is known for it.

The germline CDR1 and CDR2 sequences are MDHEN and SYDVKM. This CDR3 comprises 13 residues. Deletions cut 10 bases from V and 0 bases from J, with 10 bases between. V is TRBV28 and J is TRBJ1-3, with a tentative D call TRBD1 (5 bases). The input for sequencing was peripheral blood, taken on day 0 of AZD1222 vaccination. This TCR was sampled from an adult in good health. DNA of the CDR3: TGTGCCACCCTGAGGGGCTCTGGAAACACCATATATTTT. Its translation: CATLRGSGNTIYF. Looking up the rest from reference TRBV28 and TRBJ1-3 gives the full variable domain: DVKVTQSSRYLVKRTGEKVFLECVQDMDHENMFWYRQDPGLGLRLIYFSYDVKMKEKGDIPEGYSVSREKKERFSLILESASTNQTSMYLCATLRGSGNTIYFGEGSWLTVV.